The 9 T cell receptor beta chains below were found in one sample sequenced in a study of T cell responses to AZD1222 COVID-19 vaccine. The repertoire was sequenced with immunoSEQ multiplex PCR; TCRdb's copy has only in-frame clones and lacks some. This sample has around 100,000 clones, with approximately 90% found just once. Sequences were derived from peripheral blood, sampled on day 0 of AZD1222 vaccination. The receptor set was obtained from an adult in good health.

The CDR3 is CASNSGTGNTGELFF. The CDR3 nucleotides are TGCGCCAGCAACTCTGGGACAGGGAACACCGGGGAGCTGTTTTTT. The chain couples TRBV5-1 to TRBJ2-2; TRBD1 matches at 8 bases. The CDR3 is made up of 15 amino acids. Germline values: CDR1 SGHRS, CDR2 YFSETQ. V was pared by 6 bases and J by 1 base, with 5 bases of the junction left unmatched. Looking up the rest from reference TRBV5-1 and TRBJ2-2 gives the full variable domain: KAGVTQTPRYLIKTRGQQVTLSCSPISGHRSVSWYQQTPGQGLQFLFEYFSETQRNKGNFPGRFSGRQFSNSRSEMNVSTLELGDSALYLCASNSGTGNTGELFFGEGSRLTVL.

The chain combines TRBV27 with TRBJ2-3; TRBD1 or TRBD2 may be the D gene (5 bases each). CDR1 and CDR2 from the germline V gene are MNHEY and SMNVEV (reference sequence). V lost 5 bases, J lost 2 bases, and 23 bases lay in between. This CDR3 has 18 residues. The CDR3 DNA follows: TGTGCCAGCAGTATTCTCAGGGTAGGGGACCTATACACAGATACGCAGTATTTT. As protein: CASSILRVGDLYTDTQYF.

The chain uses TRBV5-6 and TRBJ2-7; 10 bases map to TRBD1. The CDR3 length is 15 residues. J was trimmed by 5 bases and V by 0 bases; bases with no gene match: 5. The V gene's germline CDR1 is SGHDT and CDR2 YYEEEE. The CDR3 is CASSLAGTGDHEQYF. CDR3 DNA: TGTGCCAGCAGCTTGGCCGGGACAGGGGACCACGAGCAGTACTTC.

This rearrangement joins TRBV19 to TRBJ1-1; D is undetermined. The CDR3 totals 14 residues. The ends were cut back, 4 bases at V and 4 bases at J, with 13 bases in the middle. Germline loops: CDR1 LNHDA, CDR2 SQIVND (reference sequence). The CDR3 DNA sequence: TGTGCCAGTAGTACACCAGGCTTGCCCACTGAAGCTTTCTTT. This codes for CASSTPGLPTEAFF.

The CDR3 here is CAWSVVQETQYF. CDR3 coding DNA: TGTGCCTGGAGTGTGGTTCAAGAGACCCAGTACTTC. This chain links TRBV30 with TRBJ2-5; D is unclear. Germline lookup yields CDR1 GTSNPN and CDR2 SVGIG (reference sequence). The CDR3 consists of 12 residues. V was trimmed by 0 bases and J by 2 bases, leaving 4 bases between them.

The chain recombines TRBV5-1 with TRBJ2-2; 8 bases line up with TRBD2. The CDR3 is 17 residues long. CDR1 and CDR2 (germline): SGHRS, YFSETQ. V shed 0 bases and J 4 bases; nucleotides not matched to a gene: 8. CDR3 nucleotide sequence: TGCGCCAGCAGCTTGGTTCCCGGGACTAGTTTCACCGGGGAGCTGTTTTTT. Protein product: CASSLVPGTSFTGELFF.

The chain recombines TRBV6-5 with TRBJ2-2, with D perhaps being TRBD1 or TRBD2 (6 bases each). V lost 5 bases, J lost 7 bases, and 11 bases lay in between. The CDR3 runs 13 residues. Germline V CDR1 and CDR2: MNHEY, SVGAGI. CDR3 nucleotide sequence: TGTGCCAGCAGTCCTAGGGGGGACGGGGAGCTGTTTTTT. Amino acid sequence: CASSPRGDGELFF.

The chain uses TRBV7-2 and TRBJ1-4; no firm D call. Looked up from germline, CDR1 is SGHTA and CDR2 is FQGNSA. The CDR3 has 16 residues. The V end was cut by 3 bases, the J end by 0 bases, with 11 bases between. The CDR3 protein is CASSFQSTATNEKLFF. The CDR3 coding sequence is TGTGCCAGCAGCTTTCAAAGTACGGCAACTAATGAAAAACTGTTTTTT.

V gene TRBV6-4 combines with J gene TRBJ2-2, with 7 bases aligning to TRBD1. CDR1 is MRHNA, CDR2 SNTAGT, per germline. The V and J ends lost 9 bases and 5 bases, in that order; junction bases with no gene match: 9. The CDR3 runs 14 residues. The CDR3 loop reads CASRPGQQTGELFF. The CDR3 DNA sequence: TGTGCCAGTAGGCCGGGACAGCAGACCGGGGAGCTGTTTTTT.